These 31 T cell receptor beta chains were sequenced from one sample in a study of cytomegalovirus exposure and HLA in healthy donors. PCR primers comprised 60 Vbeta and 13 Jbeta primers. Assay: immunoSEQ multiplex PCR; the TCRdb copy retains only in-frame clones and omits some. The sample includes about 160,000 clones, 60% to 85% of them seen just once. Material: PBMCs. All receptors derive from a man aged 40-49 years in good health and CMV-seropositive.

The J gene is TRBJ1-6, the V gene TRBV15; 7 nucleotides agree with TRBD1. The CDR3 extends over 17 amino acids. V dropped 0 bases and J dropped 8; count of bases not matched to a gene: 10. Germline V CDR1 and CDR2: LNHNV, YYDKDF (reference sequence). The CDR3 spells CATSRDRGQTLHSPLHF. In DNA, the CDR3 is TGTGCCACCAGCAGAGATAGGGGGCAGACCCTACATTCACCCCTCCACTTT.

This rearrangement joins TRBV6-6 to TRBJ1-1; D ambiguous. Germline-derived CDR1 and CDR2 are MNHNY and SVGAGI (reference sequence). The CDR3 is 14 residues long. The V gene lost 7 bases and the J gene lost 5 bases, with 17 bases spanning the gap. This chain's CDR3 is CASKERTGGTEAFF. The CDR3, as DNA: TGTGCCAGCAAGGAGAGGACGGGAGGGACTGAAGCTTTCTTT.

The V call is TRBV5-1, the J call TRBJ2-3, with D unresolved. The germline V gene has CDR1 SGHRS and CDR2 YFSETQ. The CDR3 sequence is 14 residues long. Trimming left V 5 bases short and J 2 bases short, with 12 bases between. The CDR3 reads CASRVSGPTDTQYF. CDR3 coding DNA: TGCGCCAGCAGGGTGTCGGGTCCCACAGATACGCAGTATTTT.

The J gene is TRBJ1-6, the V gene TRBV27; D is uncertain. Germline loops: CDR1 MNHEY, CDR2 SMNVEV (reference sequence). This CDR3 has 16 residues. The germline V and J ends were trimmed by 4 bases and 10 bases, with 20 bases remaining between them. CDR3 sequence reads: CASSYFSSLHASPLHF. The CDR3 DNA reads TGTGCCAGCAGTTACTTTTCGTCACTACATGCATCACCCCTCCACTTT.

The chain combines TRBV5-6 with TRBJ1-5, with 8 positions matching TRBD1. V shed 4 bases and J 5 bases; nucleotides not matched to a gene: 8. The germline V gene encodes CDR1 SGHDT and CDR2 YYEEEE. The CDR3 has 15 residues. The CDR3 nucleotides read TGTGCCAGCAGCGACGGACAGGGATGGGATCAGCCCCAGCATTTT. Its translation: CASSDGQGWDQPQHF. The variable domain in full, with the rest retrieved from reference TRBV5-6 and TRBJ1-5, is DAGVTQSPTHLIKTRGQQVTLRCSPKSGHDTVSWYQQALGQGPQFIFQYYEEEERQRGNFPDRFSGHQFPNYSSELNVNALLLGDSALYLCASSDGQGWDQPQHFGDGTRLSIL.

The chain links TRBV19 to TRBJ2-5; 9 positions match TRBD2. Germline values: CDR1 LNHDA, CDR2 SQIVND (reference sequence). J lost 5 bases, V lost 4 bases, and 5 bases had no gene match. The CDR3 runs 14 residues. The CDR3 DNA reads TGTGCCAGTAGTAGCTTAGCGGGAGCGGAGACCCAGTACTTC. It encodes CASSSLAGAETQYF.

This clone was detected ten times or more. This CDR3 reads CASSSPYSGRGEQFF. DNA of the CDR3: TGTGCCAGCAGCTCGCCATATAGCGGTCGGGGAGAGCAGTTCTTC. J is TRBJ2-1 and V is TRBV5-4, with a possible D match to TRBD2 (6 bases). V lost 3 bases and J 10 bases, leaving 20 bases between the germline ends. Germline CDR1 reads SGHNT; CDR2 reads YYREEE (reference sequence). This CDR3 has 15 amino acids. The full variable domain, rest sourced from reference TRBV5-4 and TRBJ2-1, is ETGVTQSPTHLIKTRGQQVTLRCSSQSGHNTVSWYQQALGQGPQFIFQYYREEENGRGNFPPRFSGLQFPNYSSELNVNALELDDSALYLCASSSPYSGRGEQFFGPGTRLTVL.

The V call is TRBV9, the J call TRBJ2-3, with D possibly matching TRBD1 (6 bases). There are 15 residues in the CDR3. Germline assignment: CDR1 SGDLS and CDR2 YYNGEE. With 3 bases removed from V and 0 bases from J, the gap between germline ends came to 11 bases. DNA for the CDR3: TGTGCCAGCAGCGCCGGACAGATGAGCACAGATACGCAGTATTTT. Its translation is CASSAGQMSTDTQYF.

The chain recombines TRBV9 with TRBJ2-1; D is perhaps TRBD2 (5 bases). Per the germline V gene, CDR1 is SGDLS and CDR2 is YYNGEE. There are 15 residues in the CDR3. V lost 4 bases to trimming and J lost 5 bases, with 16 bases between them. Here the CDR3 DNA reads TGTGCCAGCAGCCCCCGGGGTCAGCCGAACAATGAGCAGTTCTTC. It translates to CASSPRGQPNNEQFF.

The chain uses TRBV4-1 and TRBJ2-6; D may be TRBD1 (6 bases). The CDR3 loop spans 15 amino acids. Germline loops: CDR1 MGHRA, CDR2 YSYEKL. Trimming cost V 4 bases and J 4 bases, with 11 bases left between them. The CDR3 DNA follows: TGCGCCAGCAGCCTCAGGGGAACAGGGGCCAACGTCCTGACTTTC. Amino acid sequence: CASSLRGTGANVLTF.

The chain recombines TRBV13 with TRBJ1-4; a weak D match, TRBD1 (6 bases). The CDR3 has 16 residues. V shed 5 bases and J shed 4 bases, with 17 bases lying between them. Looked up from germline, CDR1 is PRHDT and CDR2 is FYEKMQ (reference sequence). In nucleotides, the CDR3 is TGTGCCAGCAGCACGAGTCGGACAGCTGTTAATGAAAAACTGTTTTTT. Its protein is CASSTSRTAVNEKLFF.

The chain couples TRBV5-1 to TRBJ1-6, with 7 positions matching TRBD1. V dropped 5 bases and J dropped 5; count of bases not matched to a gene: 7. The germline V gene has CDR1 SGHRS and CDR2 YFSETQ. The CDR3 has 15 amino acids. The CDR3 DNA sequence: TGCGCCAGCAGGCCCGGGACAGCAGATAATTCACCCCTCCACTTT. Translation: CASRPGTADNSPLHF.

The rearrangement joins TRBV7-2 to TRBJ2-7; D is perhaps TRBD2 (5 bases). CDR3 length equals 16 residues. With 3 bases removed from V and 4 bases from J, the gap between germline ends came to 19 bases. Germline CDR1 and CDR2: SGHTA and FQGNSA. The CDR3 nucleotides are TGTGCCAGCAGCTTCGGGGTCTCGAAGGAGACATACGAGCAGTACTTC. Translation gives CASSFGVSKETYEQYF.

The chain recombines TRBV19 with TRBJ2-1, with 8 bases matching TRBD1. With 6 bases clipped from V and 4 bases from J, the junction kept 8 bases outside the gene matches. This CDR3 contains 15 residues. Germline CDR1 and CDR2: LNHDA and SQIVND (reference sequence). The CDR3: CASSRQGTGYNEQFF. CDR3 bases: TGTGCCAGTAGCCGACAGGGGACAGGTTACAATGAGCAGTTCTTC.

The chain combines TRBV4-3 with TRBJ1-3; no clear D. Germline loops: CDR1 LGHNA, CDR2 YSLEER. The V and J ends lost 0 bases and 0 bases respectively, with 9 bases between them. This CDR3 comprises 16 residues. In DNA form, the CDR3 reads TGCGCCAGCAGCCAAGATGGGCATAACTCTGGAAACACCATATATTTT. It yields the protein CASSQDGHNSGNTIYF.

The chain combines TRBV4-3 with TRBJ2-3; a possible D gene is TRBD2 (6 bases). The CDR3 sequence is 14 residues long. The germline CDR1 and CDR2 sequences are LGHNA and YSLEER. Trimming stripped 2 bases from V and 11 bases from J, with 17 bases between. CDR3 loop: CASSQIGTSRRQYF. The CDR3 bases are TGCGCCAGCAGCCAAATCGGGACTTCTCGTAGGCAGTATTTT.

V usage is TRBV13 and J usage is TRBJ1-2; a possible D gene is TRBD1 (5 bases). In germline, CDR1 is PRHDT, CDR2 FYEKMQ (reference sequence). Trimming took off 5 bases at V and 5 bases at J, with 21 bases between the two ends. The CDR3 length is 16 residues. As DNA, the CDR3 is TGTGCCAGCAGCCCAACACGGGGCGGAGGGCCATATGGCTACACCTTC. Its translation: CASSPTRGGGPYGYTF.

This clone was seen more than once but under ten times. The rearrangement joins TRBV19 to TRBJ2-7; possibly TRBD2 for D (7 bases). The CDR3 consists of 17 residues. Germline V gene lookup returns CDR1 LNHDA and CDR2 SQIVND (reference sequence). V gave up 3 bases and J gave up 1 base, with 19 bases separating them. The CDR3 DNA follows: TGTGCCAGTAGTATGGAGGGGGGGAGGAGTCGGTCCTACGAGCAGTACTTC. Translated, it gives CASSMEGGRSRSYEQYF.

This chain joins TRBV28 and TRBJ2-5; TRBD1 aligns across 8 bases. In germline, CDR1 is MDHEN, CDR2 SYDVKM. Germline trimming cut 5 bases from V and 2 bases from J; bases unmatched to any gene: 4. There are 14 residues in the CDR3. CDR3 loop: CASSGTGLQETQYF. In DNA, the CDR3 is TGTGCCAGCAGTGGGACAGGCCTTCAAGAGACCCAGTACTTC. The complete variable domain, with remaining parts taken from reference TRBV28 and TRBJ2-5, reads DVKVTQSSRYLVKRTGEKVFLECVQDMDHENMFWYRQDPGLGLRLIYFSYDVKMKEKGDIPEGYSVSREKKERFSLILESASTNQTSMYLCASSGTGLQETQYFGPGTRLLVL.

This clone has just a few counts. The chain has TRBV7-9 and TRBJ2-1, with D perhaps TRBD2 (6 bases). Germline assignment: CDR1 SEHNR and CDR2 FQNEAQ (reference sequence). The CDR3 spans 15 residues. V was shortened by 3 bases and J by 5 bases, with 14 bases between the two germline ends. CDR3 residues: CASSLTREFDNEQFF. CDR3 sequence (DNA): TGTGCCAGCAGCTTGACTAGGGAGTTCGACAATGAGCAGTTCTTC.

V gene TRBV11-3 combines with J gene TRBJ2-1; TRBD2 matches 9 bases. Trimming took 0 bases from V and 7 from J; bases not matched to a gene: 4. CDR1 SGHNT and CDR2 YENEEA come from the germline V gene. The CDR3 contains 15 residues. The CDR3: CASSLEREGRNEQFF. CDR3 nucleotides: TGTGCCAGCAGCTTAGAGCGGGAGGGCCGAAATGAGCAGTTCTTC.

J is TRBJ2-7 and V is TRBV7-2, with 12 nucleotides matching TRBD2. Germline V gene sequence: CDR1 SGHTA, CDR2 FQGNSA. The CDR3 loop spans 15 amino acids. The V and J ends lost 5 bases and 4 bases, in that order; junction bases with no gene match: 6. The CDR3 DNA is TGTGCCAGCAGCCTAAGACTAGCGGGAGCTTACGAGCAGTACTTC. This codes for CASSLRLAGAYEQYF.

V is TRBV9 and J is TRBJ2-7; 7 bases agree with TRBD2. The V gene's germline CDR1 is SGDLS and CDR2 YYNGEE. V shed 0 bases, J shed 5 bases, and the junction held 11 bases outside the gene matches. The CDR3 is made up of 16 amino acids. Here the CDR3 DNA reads TGTGCCAGCAGCGTAGAGAGTCAGGCGGGAGTGAACGAGCAGTACTTC. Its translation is CASSVESQAGVNEQYF.

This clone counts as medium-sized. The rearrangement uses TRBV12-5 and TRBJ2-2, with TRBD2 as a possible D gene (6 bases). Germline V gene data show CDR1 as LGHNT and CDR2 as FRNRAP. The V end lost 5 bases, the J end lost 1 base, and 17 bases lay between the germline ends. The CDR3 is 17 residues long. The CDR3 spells CASGDPLDSGNTGELFF. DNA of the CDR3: TGTGCTAGTGGTGACCCCCTGGATAGCGGGAACACCGGGGAGCTGTTTTTT.

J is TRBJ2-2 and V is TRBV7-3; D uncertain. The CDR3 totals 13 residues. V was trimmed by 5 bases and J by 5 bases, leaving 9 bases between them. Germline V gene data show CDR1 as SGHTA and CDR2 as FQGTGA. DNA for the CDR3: TGTGCCAGCAGCCCCCCCGGGACCGGGGAGCTGTTTTTT. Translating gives CASSPPGTGELFF.

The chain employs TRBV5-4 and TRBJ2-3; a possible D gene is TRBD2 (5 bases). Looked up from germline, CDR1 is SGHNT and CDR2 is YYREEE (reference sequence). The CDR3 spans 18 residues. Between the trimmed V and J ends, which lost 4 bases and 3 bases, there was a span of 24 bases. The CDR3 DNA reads TGTGCCAGCAGCCGGTACTTAGGCGGAGCACCGGGGACAGATACGCAGTATTTT. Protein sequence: CASSRYLGGAPGTDTQYF.

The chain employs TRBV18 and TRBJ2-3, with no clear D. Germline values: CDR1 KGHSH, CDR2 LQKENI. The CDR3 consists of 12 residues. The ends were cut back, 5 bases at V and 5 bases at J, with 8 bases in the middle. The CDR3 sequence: CASSWAKDTQYF. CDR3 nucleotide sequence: TGTGCCAGCTCATGGGCCAAAGATACGCAGTATTTT.

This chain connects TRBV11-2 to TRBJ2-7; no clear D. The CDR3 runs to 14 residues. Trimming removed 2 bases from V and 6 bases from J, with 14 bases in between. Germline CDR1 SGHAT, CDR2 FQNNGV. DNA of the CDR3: TGTGCCAGCAGCTTAAATCCGGCAGGATCCGAGCAGTACTTC. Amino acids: CASSLNPAGSEQYF. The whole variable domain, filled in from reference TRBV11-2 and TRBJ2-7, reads EAGVAQSPRYKIIEKRQSVAFWCNPISGHATLYWYQQILGQGPKLLIQFQNNGVVDDSQLPKDRFSAERLKGVDSTLKIQPAKLEDSAVYLCASSLNPAGSEQYFGPGTRLTVT.

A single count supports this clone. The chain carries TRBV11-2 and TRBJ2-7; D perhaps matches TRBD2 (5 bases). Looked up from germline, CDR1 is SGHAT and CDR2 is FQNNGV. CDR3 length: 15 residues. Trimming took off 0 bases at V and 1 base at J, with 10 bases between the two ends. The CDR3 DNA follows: TGTGCCAGCAGCTTAGACCCAGGACTGTCCTACGAGCAGTACTTC. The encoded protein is CASSLDPGLSYEQYF. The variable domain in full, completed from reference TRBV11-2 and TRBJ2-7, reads EAGVAQSPRYKIIEKRQSVAFWCNPISGHATLYWYQQILGQGPKLLIQFQNNGVVDDSQLPKDRFSAERLKGVDSTLKIQPAKLEDSAVYLCASSLDPGLSYEQYFGPGTRLTVT.

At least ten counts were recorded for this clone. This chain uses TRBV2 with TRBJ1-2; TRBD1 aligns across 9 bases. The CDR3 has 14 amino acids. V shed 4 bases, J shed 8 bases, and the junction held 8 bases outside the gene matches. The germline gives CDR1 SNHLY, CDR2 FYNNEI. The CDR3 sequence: CASSVGTGSVGYTF. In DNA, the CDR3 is TGTGCCAGCAGTGTTGGGACAGGGAGCGTGGGCTACACCTTC.

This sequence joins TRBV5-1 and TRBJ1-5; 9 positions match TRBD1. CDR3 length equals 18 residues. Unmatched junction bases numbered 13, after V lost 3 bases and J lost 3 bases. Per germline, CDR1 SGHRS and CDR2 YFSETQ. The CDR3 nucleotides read TGCGCCAGCAGCTCGAAACCGACAGGGGGGAATTCCAATCAGCCCCAGCATTTT. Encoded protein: CASSSKPTGGNSNQPQHF. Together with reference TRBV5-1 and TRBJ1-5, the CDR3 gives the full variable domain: KAGVTQTPRYLIKTRGQQVTLSCSPISGHRSVSWYQQTPGQGLQFLFEYFSETQRNKGNFPGRFSGRQFSNSRSEMNVSTLELGDSALYLCASSSKPTGGNSNQPQHFGDGTRLSIL.